A selection of T cell receptor beta chains follows, all from one sample in a study of blood T cell repertoires in COVID-19. Measured with immunoSEQ multiplex PCR; TCRdb has only the in-frame clones, and not every one. The sample holds some 150,000 clones; 87% are singletons and the top ten take roughly 2.5%. Sequencing used peripheral blood. Source of these receptors: a man aged 50 to 60 with active COVID-19. CDR3s include the opening cysteine and the closing phenylalanine or tryptophan. The D gene is left open where the match is weak. Size is omitted from some rows. Given values are once, few, many or a class for expanded clones.

V,size,J,D,CDR3,DNA
TRBV7-2,NA,TRBJ1-2,NA,CASSPNGQYGYTF,TGTGCCAGCAGCCCTAATGGACAGTATGGCTACACCTTC
TRBV7-2,NA,TRBJ2-2,TRBD1,CASSLSQGAYTGELFF,TGTGCCAGCAGCTTATCGCAGGGGGCATACACCGGGGAGCTGTTTTTT
TRBV11-2,NA,TRBJ1-1,NA,CASSLGQGNTEAFF,TGTGCCAGCAGCTTGGGGCAGGGGAACACTGAAGCTTTCTTT
TRBV15,few,TRBJ1-2,NA,CATSRAPDYGYTF,TGTGCCACCAGCAGAGCCCCCGACTATGGCTACACCTTC
TRBV28,NA,TRBJ1-3,NA,CASNSGPSGNTIYF,TGTGCCAGCAACTCAGGGCCTTCTGGAAACACCATATATTTT
TRBV11-2,NA,TRBJ2-1,NA,CASSLGWRNEQFF,TGTGCCAGCAGCTTAGGTTGGAGAAATGAGCAGTTCTTC
TRBV7-9,NA,TRBJ1-4,NA,CASSLSRPTNEKLFF,TGTGCCAGCAGCTTATCCCGTCCAACTAATGAAAAACTGTTTTTT
TRBV4-1,many,TRBJ1-5,NA,CASSQANPGEPQHF,TGCGCCAGCAGCCAAGCTAACCCCGGGGAGCCCCAGCATTTT
TRBV30,NA,TRBJ2-1,TRBD2,CAWSPGGGGPYSEQFF,TGTGCCTGGAGCCCGGGGGGCGGGGGGCCCTACAGTGAGCAGTTCTTC
TRBV4-2,NA,TRBJ2-1,TRBD2,CASSLGTSEYNEQFF,TGTGCCAGCAGCCTTGGGACTAGCGAATACAATGAGCAGTTCTTC
TRBV12-5,NA,TRBJ2-2,NA,CASLQYWGANGELFF,TGTGCTAGTTTGCAGTACTGGGGCGCGAACGGGGAGCTGTTTTTT
TRBV4-1,NA,TRBJ1-2,NA,CASSQEGRANYGYTF,TGCGCCAGCAGCCAAGAGGGCCGAGCTAACTATGGCTACACCTTC
TRBV7-9,few,TRBJ1-1,NA,CASSLLGGTEAFF,TGTGCCAGCAGCTTACTAGGGGGCACTGAAGCTTTCTTT
TRBV6-1,once,TRBJ1-1,NA,CASSESIERVANTEAFF,TGTGCCAGCAGTGAATCAATAGAACGGGTTGCAAACACTGAAGCTTTCTTT
TRBV6-5,NA,TRBJ1-1,NA,CASSHPEGGTEAFF,TGTGCCAGCAGTCACCCGGAAGGGGGCACTGAAGCTTTCTTT
TRBV4-2,NA,TRBJ2-1,TRBD2,CASSQDSSGGGNEQFF,TGTGCCAGCAGCCAAGATTCTAGCGGGGGGGGCAATGAGCAGTTCTTC
TRBV3-1/TRBV3-2,NA,TRBJ1-5,NA,CASSQEGGRDQPQHF,TGTGCCAGCAGCCAAGAAGGGGGAAGGGATCAGCCCCAGCATTTT
TRBV20-1,once,TRBJ1-1,NA,CSASKPPNTEAFF,TGCAGTGCTAGTAAGCCCCCTAACACTGAAGCTTTCTTT
TRBV7-8,NA,TRBJ1-6,TRBD1,CASSSPGQPNALHF,TGTGCCAGCAGCTCACCGGGACAGCCGAACGCCCTCCACTTT
TRBV7-2,NA,TRBJ2-5,NA,CASSSSGSRPGETQYF,TGTGCCAGCAGCTCCAGCGGGTCTCGACCAGGGGAGACCCAGTACTTC
TRBV3-1/TRBV3-2,NA,TRBJ1-4,NA,CASKRGSGEKLFF,TGTGCCAGCAAGAGAGGGTCTGGAGAAAAACTGTTTTTT
TRBV5-5,NA,TRBJ1-3,NA,CASTREGYSGNTIYF,TGTGCCAGCACCAGGGAGGGATACTCTGGAAACACCATATATTTT
TRBV19,NA,TRBJ2-1,TRBD1,CASSQDRGGYNEQFF,TGTGCCAGTAGTCAAGACAGGGGTGGCTACAATGAGCAGTTCTTC
TRBV5-1,NA,TRBJ1-4,NA,CASRRDGKLFF,TGCGCCAGCAGGCGGGACGGAAAACTGTTTTTT
TRBV18,NA,TRBJ1-5,NA,CASSPSLVFGTNQPQHF,TGTGCCAGCTCACCTTCTCTCGTCTTCGGGACAAATCAGCCCCAGCATTTT
TRBV2,NA,TRBJ1-4,NA,CASQKSLLATNEKLFF,TGTGCCAGCCAGAAATCACTACTCGCAACTAATGAAAAACTGTTTTTT
TRBV2,NA,TRBJ2-7,TRBD1,CASSNSGQAYEQYF,TGTGCCAGCAGTAATTCGGGACAGGCCTACGAGCAGTACTTC
TRBV19,NA,TRBJ1-4,NA,CASSPRGGLGEKLFF,TGTGCCAGTAGTCCCCGGGGAGGGTTAGGTGAAAAACTGTTTTTT
TRBV27,NA,TRBJ2-5,TRBD2,CASSLSSRKIAGGEGETQYF,TGTGCCAGCAGTTTAAGCAGTCGCAAGATAGCGGGGGGGGAGGGAGAGACCCAGTACTTC
TRBV7-9,NA,TRBJ2-2,NA,CASSRGAGELFF,TGTGCCAGCAGCCGGGGTGCCGGGGAGCTGTTTTTT
TRBV3-1/TRBV3-2,once,TRBJ1-3,NA,CASSPLLSGNTIYF,TGTGCCAGCAGCCCGTTGTTATCTGGAAACACCATATATTTT
TRBV29-1,NA,TRBJ1-3,NA,CSVESFGNTIYF,TGCAGCGTTGAATCCTTCGGAAACACCATATATTTT
TRBV7-9,few,TRBJ2-7,TRBD1,CASSLALDRGYEQYF,TGTGCCAGCAGCTTAGCACTTGACAGGGGGTACGAGCAGTACTTC
TRBV11-2,NA,TRBJ2-5,TRBD1,CASSSDRGETQYF,TGTGCCAGCAGCTCGGACAGGGGGGAGACCCAGTACTTC
TRBV19,once,TRBJ1-1,NA,CASSERRHTEAFF,TGTGCCAGTAGTGAGCGACGTCACACTGAAGCTTTCTTT
TRBV5-6,NA,TRBJ2-7,NA,CASSFFDSSYEQYF,TGTGCCAGCAGCTTTTTTGACAGCTCCTACGAGCAGTACTTC
TRBV6-6,few,TRBJ1-1,TRBD1,CASRQGQMNTEAFF,TGTGCCAGCAGGCAGGGACAGATGAACACTGAAGCTTTCTTT
TRBV5-6,NA,TRBJ2-5,NA,CASSLEGVETQYF,TGTGCCAGCAGCTTGGAAGGGGTAGAGACCCAGTACTTC
TRBV12-5,NA,TRBJ2-1,TRBD2,CASGLGLAGGIYNEQFF,TGTGCTAGTGGTTTGGGACTAGCGGGGGGGATATACAATGAGCAGTTCTTC
TRBV7-3,once,TRBJ2-2,NA,CASSLFPGAGELFF,TGTGCCAGCAGCTTATTCCCAGGGGCCGGGGAGCTGTTTTTT
TRBV5-1,NA,TRBJ2-5,TRBD2,CASSWTSPSFQETQYF,TGCGCCAGCAGCTGGACTAGCCCCTCTTTTCAAGAGACCCAGTACTTC
TRBV7-3,once,TRBJ2-1,NA,CASSLTGSSYNEQFF,TGTGCCAGCAGCTTAACAGGGAGCTCCTACAATGAGCAGTTCTTC